This TCR beta chain stems from a study of OX40 agonist ivuxolimab in advanced cancers. Study-level points and caveats: Blood T cells, both CD4+ and CD8+, expanded clonally by week 6 at 0.1 to 3.0 mg/kg.

Using immunoSEQ multiplex PCR, the repertoire was profiled, and TCRdb retains in-frame clones only, with some absent. The table has about 17,000 clones, around three quarters seen once. As concerns this clone: Its antigen is as yet unknown.

The germline V and J ends were trimmed by 0 bases and 6 bases, with 25 bases remaining between them. This CDR3 has 18 amino acids. The V gene's germline CDR1 is SGDLS and CDR2 YYNGEE. The V call is TRBV9, the J call TRBJ2-7; D may match TRBD1 or TRBD2 (5 bases each). Sample: CD4+ or CD8+ T cells sorted from blood, taken in a trial of the OX40 agonist ivuxolimab. The source of this sequence is an adult with an advanced solid tumor such as melanoma, head and neck, liver or kidney cancer. Written as DNA, the CDR3 is TGTGCCAGCAGCGTAGTGCGGGCAGGGCCTAGTCTGGAGTGCGAGCAGTACTTC. Protein sequence: CASSVVRAGPSLECEQYF.